Listed below are T cell receptor beta chains from one sample, sequenced in a study of PD-L1 blockade in urothelial cancer. Clones were read by immunoSEQ multiplex PCR, and TCRdb kept only the in-frame ones, dropping some. Of approximately 90,000 clones listed, 85% to 90% are singletons. Sequenced material: PBMCs, taken around atezolizumab (anti-PD-L1) treatment. The source is a man between 60 and 70 years old with urothelial cancer. CDR3s include the opening cysteine and the closing phenylalanine or tryptophan. The D gene is left open where the match is weak. Clone size, where shown, is once, few, many, or a class for clones that have expanded.

d_call clone_size cdr3_length j_call v_call cdr3_aa cdr3_nt
TRBD1 - 15 TRBJ1-2 TRBV30 CAWSQGRGRFDGYTF TGTGCCTGGAGCCAAGGAAGGGGGCGCTTCGATGGCTACACCTTC
- - 17 TRBJ2-3 TRBV4-3 CASSQDHVSEATDTQYF TGCGCCAGCAGCCAAGACCACGTTAGCGAAGCCACAGATACGCAGTATTTT
TRBD1 - 14 TRBJ1-2 TRBV10-3 CAISESGTGDGYTF TGTGCCATCAGTGAGTCGGGGACAGGGGACGGCTACACCTTC
TRBD1 - 17 TRBJ2-2 TRBV5-1 CASSLRAGGTNTGELFF TGCGCCAGCAGCTTGAGAGCAGGGGGCACCAACACCGGGGAGCTGTTTTTT
- - 15 TRBJ2-1 TRBV2 CASNRRGNSYNEQFF TGTGCCAGCAATCGCCGCGGAAATTCCTACAATGAGCAGTTCTTC
TRBD2 - 14 TRBJ2-7 TRBV10-1 CASSVLAGGYEQYF TGCGCCAGCAGTGTACTAGCGGGAGGCTACGAGCAGTACTTC
- - 14 TRBJ1-1 TRBV27 CASSLVRCSYEAFF TGTGCCAGCAGTTTAGTTAGATGTTCCTATGAAGCTTTCTTT
- - 10 TRBJ2-4 TRBV7-9 CASLPNIQYF TGTGCCTCCCTCCCGAACATTCAGTACTTC
TRBD1 - 14 TRBJ1-6 TRBV6-1 CASSGETGASPLHF TGTGCCAGCAGTGGCGAGACAGGGGCGTCACCCCTCCACTTT
- once 13 TRBJ2-1 TRBV28 CASNQNRNNEQFF TGTGCCAGCAACCAAAACAGAAACAATGAGCAGTTCTTC
TRBD2 once 16 TRBJ2-1 TRBV4-3 CASSQGLAGRYNEQFF TGCGCCAGCAGCCAAGGACTAGCGGGAAGGTATAATGAGCAGTTCTTC
- - 14 TRBJ2-5 TRBV28 CASGRSVSQETQYF TGTGCCAGCGGCCGTAGCGTGTCCCAAGAGACCCAGTACTTC
- - 15 TRBJ1-4 TRBV9 CASSVATGYNEKLFF TGTGCCAGCAGCGTAGCGACAGGCTATAATGAAAAACTGTTTTTT
- - 18 TRBJ1-1 TRBV27 CASSLYYAGRGVETEAFF TGTGCCAGCAGTTTATATTATGCAGGGAGGGGGGTTGAGACTGAAGCTTTCTTT
- - 14 TRBJ2-3 TRBV5-4 CASSDYSSTDTQYF TGTGCCAGCAGCGATTACTCTAGCACAGATACGCAGTATTTT
- - 13 TRBJ1-2 TRBV7-9 CASSFRDIYGYTF TGTGCCAGCAGCTTCCGGGACATCTATGGCTACACCTTC
- - 14 TRBJ1-5 TRBV25-1 CASSVTGTDQPQHF TGTGCCAGCAGTGTGACGGGAACGGATCAGCCCCAGCATTTT
TRBD1 - 14 TRBJ2-5 TRBV18 CASTDRGVEETQYF TGTGCCAGCACCGACAGGGGGGTGGAGGAGACCCAGTACTTC
TRBD1 - 14 TRBJ2-1 TRBV6-5 CASSYSRQGNEQFF TGTGCCAGCAGTTACTCACGACAGGGGAATGAGCAGTTCTTC
TRBD1 - 15 TRBJ1-1 TRBV5-6 CASSPRGLRNTEAFF TGTGCCAGCAGCCCCAGGGGGCTGAGGAACACTGAAGCTTTCTTT